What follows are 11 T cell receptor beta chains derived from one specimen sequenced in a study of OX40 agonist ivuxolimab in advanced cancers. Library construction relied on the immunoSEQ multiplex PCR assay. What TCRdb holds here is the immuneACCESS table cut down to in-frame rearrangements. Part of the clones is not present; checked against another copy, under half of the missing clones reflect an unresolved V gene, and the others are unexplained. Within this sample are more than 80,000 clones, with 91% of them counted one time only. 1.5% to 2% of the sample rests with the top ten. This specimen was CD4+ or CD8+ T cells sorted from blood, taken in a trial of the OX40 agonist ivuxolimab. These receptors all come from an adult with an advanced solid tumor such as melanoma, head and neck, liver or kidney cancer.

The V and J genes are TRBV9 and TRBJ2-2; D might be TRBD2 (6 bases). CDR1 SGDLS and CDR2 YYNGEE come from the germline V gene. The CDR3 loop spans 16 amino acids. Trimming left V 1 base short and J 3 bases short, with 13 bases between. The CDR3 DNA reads TGTGCCAGCAGCGTATATCCGGGACTCGACACCGGGGAGCTGTTTTTT. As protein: CASSVYPGLDTGELFF. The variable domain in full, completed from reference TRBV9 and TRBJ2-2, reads DSGVTQTPKHLITATGQRVTLRCSPRSGDLSVYWYQQSLDQGLQFLIQYYNGEERAKGNILERFSAQQFPDLHSELNLSSLELGDSALYFCASSVYPGLDTGELFFGEGSRLTVL.

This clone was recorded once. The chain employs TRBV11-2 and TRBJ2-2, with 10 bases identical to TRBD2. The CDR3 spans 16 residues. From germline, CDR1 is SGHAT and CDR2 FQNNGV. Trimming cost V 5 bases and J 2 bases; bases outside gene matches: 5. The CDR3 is CASSPVAGGNTGELFF. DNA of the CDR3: TGTGCCAGCAGCCCAGTAGCGGGAGGCAACACCGGGGAGCTGTTTTTT.

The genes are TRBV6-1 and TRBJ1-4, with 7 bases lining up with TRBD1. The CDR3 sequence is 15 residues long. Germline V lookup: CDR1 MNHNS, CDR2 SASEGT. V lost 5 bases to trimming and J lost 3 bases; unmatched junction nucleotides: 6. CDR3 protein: CASSLSGTANEKLFF. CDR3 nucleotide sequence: TGTGCCAGCAGTTTATCCGGGACAGCTAATGAAAAACTGTTTTTT.

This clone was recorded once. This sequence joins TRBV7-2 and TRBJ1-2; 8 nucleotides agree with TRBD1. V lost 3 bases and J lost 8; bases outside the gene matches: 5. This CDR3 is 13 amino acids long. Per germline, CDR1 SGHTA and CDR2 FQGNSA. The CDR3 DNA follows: TGTGCCAGCAGCTTGGGACAGGCAGGGGGCTACACCTTC. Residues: CASSLGQAGGYTF.

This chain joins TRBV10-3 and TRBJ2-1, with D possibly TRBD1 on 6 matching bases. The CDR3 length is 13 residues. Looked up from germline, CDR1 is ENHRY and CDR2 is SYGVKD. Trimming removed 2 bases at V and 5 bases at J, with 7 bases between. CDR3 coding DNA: TGTGCCATCAGTGAGAACAGGGACAATGAGCAGTTCTTC. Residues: CAISENRDNEQFF.

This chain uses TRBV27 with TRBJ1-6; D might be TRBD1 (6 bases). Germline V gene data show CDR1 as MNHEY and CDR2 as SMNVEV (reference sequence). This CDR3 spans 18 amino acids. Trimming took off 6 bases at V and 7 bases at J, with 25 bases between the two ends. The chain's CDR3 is CASRKTRQALSGNSPLHF. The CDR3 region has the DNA TGTGCCAGCAGGAAGACGAGACAGGCCCTTTCGGGGAATTCACCCCTCCACTTT.

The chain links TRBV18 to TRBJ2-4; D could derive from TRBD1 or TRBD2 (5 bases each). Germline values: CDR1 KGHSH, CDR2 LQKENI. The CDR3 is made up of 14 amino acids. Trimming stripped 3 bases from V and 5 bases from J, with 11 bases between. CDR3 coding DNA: TGTGCCAGCTCACCCGGGACGGCTGAAAACATTCAGTACTTC. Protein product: CASSPGTAENIQYF.

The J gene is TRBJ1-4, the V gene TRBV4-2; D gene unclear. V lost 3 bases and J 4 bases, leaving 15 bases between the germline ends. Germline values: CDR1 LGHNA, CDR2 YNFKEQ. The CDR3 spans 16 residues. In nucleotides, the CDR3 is TGTGCCAGCAGCCAGGAATCGGGAGGGAGTAATGAAAAACTGTTTTTT. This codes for CASSQESGGSNEKLFF.

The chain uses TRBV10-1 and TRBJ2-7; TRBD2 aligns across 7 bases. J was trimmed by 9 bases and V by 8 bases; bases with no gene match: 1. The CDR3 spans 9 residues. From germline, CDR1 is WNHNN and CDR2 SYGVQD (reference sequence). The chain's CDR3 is CASGRGQYF. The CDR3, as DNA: TGCGCCAGCGGGAGGGGGCAGTACTTC.

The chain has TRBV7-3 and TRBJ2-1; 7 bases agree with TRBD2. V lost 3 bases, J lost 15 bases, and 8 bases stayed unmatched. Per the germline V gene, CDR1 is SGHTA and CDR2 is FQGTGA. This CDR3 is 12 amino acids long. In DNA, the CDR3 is TGTGCCAGCAGCTTTCAAGCGGGAAGCCGGTTCTTC. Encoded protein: CASSFQAGSRFF. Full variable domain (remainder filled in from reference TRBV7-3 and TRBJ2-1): GAGVSQTPSNKVTEKGKYVELRCDPISGHTALYWYRQSLGQGPEFLIYFQGTGAADDSGLPNDRFFAVRPEGSVSTLKIQRTERGDSAVYLCASSFQAGSRFFGPGTRLTVL.

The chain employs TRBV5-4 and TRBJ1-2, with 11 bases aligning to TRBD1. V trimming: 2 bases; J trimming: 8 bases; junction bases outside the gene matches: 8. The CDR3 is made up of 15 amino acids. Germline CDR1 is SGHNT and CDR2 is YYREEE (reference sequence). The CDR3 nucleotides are TGTGCCAGCAGCTTTATCGGACAGGGGGCTTGGGGCTACACCTTC. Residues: CASSFIGQGAWGYTF.